The 9 T cell receptor beta chains reported below all come from one sample, sequenced in a study of shared clonotypes between healthy human individuals. Sequencing used immunoSEQ multiplex PCR; TCRdb keeps in-frame clones, though not all of them. The table includes 2,500,000 or so clones, 93% detected once. The specimen sequenced was naive CD4+ T cells from PBMCs. Regarding subset: CD45RA+ positively selected. These receptors came from a man in his late teens or twenties in good health. Some clones in this sample may be carry-over from other donors' samples.

The rearrangement uses TRBV6-5 and TRBJ1-3; D call uncertain. Between the trimmed V and J ends, which lost 6 bases and 0 bases, there was a span of 9 bases. There are 14 residues in the CDR3. In germline, CDR1 is MNHEY, CDR2 SVGAGI. The DNA for the CDR3 is TGTGCCAGCAGACCTTTGAGCTCTGGAAACACCATATATTTT. Encoded protein: CASRPLSSGNTIYF.

Regarding this clone: At the DNA level, this CDR3 is encoded by other sequences in the same sample as well. This rearrangement joins TRBV7-3 to TRBJ2-5; 7 positions match TRBD1. V lost 5 bases to trimming and J lost 4 bases; unmatched junction nucleotides: 4. The CDR3 sequence is 13 residues long. The germline V gene has CDR1 SGHTA and CDR2 FQGTGA. This CDR3 is CASSKGQAETQYF. DNA of the CDR3: TGTGCCAGCAGCAAAGGACAGGCAGAGACCCAGTACTTC.

This clone was counted once. The chain couples TRBV5-6 to TRBJ1-6; 7 bases agree with TRBD1. The CDR3 has 14 residues. The trim removed 5 bases at V and 7 bases at J, leaving 6 bases unmatched. Per germline, CDR1 SGHDT and CDR2 YYEEEE. The CDR3 reads CASRLTGINSPLHF. The CDR3 DNA is TGTGCCAGCAGATTGACAGGGATCAATTCACCCCTCCACTTT. The full variable domain, with the rest looked up from reference TRBV5-6 and TRBJ1-6, is DAGVTQSPTHLIKTRGQQVTLRCSPKSGHDTVSWYQQALGQGPQFIFQYYEEEERQRGNFPDRFSGHQFPNYSSELNVNALLLGDSALYLCASRLTGINSPLHFGNGTRLTVT.

The rearrangement links TRBV7-2 to TRBJ2-3, with TRBD2 identical over 9 bases. Trimming cost V 4 bases and J 5 bases; bases outside gene matches: 4. Germline CDR1 and CDR2: SGHTA and FQGNSA. This CDR3 is built from 14 residues. CDR3 amino acids: CASSWREGEDTQYF. CDR3 coding DNA: TGTGCCAGCAGCTGGCGGGAGGGGGAAGATACGCAGTATTTT. The full variable domain, with the rest looked up from reference TRBV7-2 and TRBJ2-3, is GAGVSQSPSNKVTEKGKDVELRCDPISGHTALYWYRQSLGQGLEFLIYFQGNSAPDKSGLPSDRFSAERTGGSVSTLTIQRTQQEDSAVYLCASSWREGEDTQYFGPGTRLTVL.

V and J are TRBV13 and TRBJ2-4; D is unclear. The CDR3 consists of 17 residues. Germline CDR1 PRHDT, CDR2 FYEKMQ (reference sequence). V was shortened by 1 base and J by 3 bases, with 16 bases between the two germline ends. The CDR3 here is CASSLAVTTQFKNIQYF. The CDR3 DNA follows: TGTGCCAGCAGCTTAGCGGTAACTACACAATTCAAAAACATTCAGTACTTC.

V gene TRBV6-6 combines with J gene TRBJ2-5; 8 bases align to TRBD2. Germline V gives CDR1 MNHNY, CDR2 SVGAGI (reference sequence). J lost 2 bases, V lost 5 bases, and 4 bases had no gene match. The CDR3 spans 14 residues. DNA of the CDR3: TGTGCCAGCAGTCCTAGCGGGTTTCAAGAGACCCAGTACTTC. Its protein product is CASSPSGFQETQYF.

This clone was observed a few times. The chain uses TRBV5-1 and TRBJ1-1; 9 bases fit TRBD1. The germline V gene has CDR1 SGHRS and CDR2 YFSETQ. V was pared by 5 bases and J by 6 bases, with 11 bases of the junction left unmatched. The CDR3 contains 15 residues. This CDR3 reads CASSQDPGQGAEAFF. As DNA, the CDR3 is TGCGCCAGCAGTCAAGATCCGGGACAGGGTGCTGAAGCTTTCTTT. Combining the CDR3 with reference TRBV5-1 and TRBJ1-1 gives the whole variable domain KAGVTQTPRYLIKTRGQQVTLSCSPISGHRSVSWYQQTPGQGLQFLFEYFSETQRNKGNFPGRFSGRQFSNSRSEMNVSTLELGDSALYLCASSQDPGQGAEAFFGQGTRLTVV.

The chain employs TRBV7-8 and TRBJ1-6; 8 bases agree with TRBD1. Trimming cost V 6 bases and J 10 bases; bases outside gene matches: 17. The CDR3 is made up of 17 amino acids. In germline, CDR1 is SGHVS, CDR2 FQNEAQ. This CDR3 is CASRPDRDRLFRSPLHF. The CDR3 DNA sequence: TGTGCCAGCAGACCCGACCGGGACAGGCTCTTTCGGTCACCCCTCCACTTT.

V and J are TRBV7-3 and TRBJ2-5; TRBD2 matches 16 bases. CDR3 length equals 17 residues. After removal of 5 bases from V and 5 bases from J, the junction contained 8 bases not matched to a gene. Germline CDR1 reads SGHTA; CDR2 reads FQGTGA. The CDR3 DNA reads TGTGCCAGCAGCCTGGGACTAGCGGGAGGGACATTTGAGACCCAGTACTTC. Amino acids: CASSLGLAGGTFETQYF.